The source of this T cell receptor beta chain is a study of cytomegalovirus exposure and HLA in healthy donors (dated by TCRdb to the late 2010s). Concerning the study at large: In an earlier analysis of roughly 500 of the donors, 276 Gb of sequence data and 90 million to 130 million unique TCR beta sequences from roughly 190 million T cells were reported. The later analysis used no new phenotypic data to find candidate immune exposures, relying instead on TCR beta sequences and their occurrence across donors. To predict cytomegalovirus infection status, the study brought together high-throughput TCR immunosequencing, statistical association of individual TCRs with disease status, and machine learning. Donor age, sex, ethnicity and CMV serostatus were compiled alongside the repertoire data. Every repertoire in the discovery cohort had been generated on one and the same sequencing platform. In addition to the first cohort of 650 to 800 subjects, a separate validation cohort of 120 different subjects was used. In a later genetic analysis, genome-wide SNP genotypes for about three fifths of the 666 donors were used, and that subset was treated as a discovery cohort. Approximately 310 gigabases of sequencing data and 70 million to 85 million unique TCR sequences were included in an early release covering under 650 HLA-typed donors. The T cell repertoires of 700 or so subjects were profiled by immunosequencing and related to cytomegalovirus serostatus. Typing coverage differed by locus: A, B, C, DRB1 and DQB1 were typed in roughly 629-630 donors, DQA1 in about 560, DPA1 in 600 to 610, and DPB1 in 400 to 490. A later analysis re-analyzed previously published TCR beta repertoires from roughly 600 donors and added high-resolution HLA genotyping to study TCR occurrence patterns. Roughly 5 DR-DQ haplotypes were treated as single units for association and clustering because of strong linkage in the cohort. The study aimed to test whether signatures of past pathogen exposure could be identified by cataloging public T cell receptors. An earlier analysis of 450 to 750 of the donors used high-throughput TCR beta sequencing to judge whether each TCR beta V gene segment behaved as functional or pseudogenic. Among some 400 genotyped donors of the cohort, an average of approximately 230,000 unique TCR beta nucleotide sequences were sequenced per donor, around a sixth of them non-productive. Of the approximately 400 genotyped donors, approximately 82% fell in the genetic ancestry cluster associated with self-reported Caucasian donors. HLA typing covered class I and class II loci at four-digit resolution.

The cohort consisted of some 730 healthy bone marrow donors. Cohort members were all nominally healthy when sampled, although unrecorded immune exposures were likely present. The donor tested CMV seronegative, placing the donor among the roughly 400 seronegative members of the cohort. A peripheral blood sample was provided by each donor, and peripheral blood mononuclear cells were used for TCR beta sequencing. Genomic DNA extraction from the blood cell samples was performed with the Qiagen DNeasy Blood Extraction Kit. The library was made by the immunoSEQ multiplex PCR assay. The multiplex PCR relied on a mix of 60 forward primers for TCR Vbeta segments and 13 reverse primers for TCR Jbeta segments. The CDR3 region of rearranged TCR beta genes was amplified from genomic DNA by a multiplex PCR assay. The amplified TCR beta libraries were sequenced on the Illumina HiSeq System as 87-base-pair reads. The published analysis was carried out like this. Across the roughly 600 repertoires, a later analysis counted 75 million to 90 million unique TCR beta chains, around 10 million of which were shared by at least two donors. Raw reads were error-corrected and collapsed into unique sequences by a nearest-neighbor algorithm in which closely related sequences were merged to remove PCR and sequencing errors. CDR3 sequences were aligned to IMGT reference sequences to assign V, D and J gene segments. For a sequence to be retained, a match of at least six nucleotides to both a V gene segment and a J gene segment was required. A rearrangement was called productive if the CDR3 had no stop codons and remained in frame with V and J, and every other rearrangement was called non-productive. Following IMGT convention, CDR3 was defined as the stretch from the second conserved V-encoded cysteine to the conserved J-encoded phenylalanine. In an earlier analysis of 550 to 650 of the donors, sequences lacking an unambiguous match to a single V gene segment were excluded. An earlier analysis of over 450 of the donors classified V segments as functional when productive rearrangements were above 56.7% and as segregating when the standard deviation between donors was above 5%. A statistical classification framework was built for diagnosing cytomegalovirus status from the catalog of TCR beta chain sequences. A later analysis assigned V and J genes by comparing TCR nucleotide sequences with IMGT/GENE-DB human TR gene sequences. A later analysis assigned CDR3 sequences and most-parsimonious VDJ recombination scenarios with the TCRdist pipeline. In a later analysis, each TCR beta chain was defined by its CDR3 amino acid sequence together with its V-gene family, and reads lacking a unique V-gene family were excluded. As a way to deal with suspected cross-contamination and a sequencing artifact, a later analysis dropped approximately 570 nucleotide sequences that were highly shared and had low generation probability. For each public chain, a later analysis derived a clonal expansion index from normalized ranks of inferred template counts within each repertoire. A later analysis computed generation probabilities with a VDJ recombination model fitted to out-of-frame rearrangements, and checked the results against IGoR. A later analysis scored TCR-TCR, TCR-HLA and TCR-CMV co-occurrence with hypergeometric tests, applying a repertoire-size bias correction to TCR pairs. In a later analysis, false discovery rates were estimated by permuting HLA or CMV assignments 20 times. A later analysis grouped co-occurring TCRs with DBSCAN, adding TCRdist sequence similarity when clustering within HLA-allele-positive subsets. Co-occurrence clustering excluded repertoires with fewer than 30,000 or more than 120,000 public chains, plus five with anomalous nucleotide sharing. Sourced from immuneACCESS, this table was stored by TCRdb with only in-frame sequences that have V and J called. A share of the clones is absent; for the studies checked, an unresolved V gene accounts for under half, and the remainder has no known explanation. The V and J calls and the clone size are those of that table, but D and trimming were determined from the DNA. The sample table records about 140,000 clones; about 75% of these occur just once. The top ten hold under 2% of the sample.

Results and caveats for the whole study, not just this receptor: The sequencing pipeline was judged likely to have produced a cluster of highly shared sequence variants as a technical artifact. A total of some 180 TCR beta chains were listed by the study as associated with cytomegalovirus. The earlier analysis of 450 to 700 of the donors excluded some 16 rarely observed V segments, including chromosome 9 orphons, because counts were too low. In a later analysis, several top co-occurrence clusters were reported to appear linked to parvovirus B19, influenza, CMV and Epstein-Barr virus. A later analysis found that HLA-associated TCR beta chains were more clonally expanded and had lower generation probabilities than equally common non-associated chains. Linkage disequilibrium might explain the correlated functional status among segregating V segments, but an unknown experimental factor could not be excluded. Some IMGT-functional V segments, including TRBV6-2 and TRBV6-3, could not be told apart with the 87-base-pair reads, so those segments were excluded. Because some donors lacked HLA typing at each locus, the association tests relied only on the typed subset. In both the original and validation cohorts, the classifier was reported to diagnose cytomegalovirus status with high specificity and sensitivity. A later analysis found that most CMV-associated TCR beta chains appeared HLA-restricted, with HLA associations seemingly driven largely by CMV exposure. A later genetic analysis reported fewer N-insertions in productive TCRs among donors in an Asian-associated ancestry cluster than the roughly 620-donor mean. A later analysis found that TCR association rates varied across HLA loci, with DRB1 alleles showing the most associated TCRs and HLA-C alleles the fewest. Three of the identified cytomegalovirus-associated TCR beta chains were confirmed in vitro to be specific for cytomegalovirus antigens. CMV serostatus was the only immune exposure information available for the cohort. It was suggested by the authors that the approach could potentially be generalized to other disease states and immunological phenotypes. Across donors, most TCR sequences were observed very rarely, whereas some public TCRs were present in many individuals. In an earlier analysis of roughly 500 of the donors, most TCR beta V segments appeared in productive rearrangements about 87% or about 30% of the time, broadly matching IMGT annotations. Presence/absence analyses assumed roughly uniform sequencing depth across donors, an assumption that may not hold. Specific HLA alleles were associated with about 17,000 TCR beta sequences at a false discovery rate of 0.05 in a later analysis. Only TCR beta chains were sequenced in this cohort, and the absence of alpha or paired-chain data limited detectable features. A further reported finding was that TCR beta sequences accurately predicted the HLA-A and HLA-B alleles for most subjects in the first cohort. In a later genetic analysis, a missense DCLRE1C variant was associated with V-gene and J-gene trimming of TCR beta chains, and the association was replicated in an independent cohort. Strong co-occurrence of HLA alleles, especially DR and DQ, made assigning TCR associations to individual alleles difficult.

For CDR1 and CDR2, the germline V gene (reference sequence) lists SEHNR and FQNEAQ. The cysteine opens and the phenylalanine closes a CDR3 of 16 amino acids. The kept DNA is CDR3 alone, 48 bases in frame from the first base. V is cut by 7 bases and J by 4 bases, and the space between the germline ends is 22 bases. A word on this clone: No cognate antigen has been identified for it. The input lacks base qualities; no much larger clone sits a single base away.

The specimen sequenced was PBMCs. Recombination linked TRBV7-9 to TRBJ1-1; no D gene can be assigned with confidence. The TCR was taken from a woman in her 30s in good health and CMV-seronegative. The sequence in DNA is TGTGCCAGCACCCCTTTGTTAGAGCAGGCTGGCACTGAAGCTTTCTTT. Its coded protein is CASTPLLEQAGTEAFF.